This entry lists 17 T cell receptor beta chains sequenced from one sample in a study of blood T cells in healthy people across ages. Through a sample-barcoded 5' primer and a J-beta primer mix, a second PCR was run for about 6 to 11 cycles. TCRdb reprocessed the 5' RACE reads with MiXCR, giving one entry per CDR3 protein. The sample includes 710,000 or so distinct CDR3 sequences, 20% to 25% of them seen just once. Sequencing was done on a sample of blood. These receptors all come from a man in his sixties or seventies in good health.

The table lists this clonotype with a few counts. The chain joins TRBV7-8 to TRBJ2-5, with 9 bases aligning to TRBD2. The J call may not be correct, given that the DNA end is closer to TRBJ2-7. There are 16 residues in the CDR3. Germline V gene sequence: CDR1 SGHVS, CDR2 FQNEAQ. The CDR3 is CASSSYGGGGLYEQYF. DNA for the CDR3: TGTGCCAGCAGCTCATATGGCGGGGGGGGCCTCTACGAGCAGTACTTC.

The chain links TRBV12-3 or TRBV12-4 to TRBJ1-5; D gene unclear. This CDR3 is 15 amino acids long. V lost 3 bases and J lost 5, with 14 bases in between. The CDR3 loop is CASSFFLRPDQPQHF. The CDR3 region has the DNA TGTGCCAGCAGTTTCTTCTTACGCCCCGATCAGCCCCAGCATTTT.

The CDR3 spells CASSFERASYNEQFF. In nucleotides, the CDR3 is TGTGCCAGCAGCTTTGAGCGAGCCTCCTACAATGAGCAGTTCTTC. The chain is built from TRBV11-3 and TRBJ2-1; D ambiguous. This CDR3 region has 15 residues. Germline V gene sequence: CDR1 SGHNT, CDR2 YENEEA. Between the trimmed V and J ends, which lost 3 bases and 0 bases, there was a span of 9 bases.

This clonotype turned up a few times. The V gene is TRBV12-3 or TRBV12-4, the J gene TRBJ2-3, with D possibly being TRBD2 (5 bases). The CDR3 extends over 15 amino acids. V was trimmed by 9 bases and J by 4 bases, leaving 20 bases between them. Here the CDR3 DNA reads TGTGCCAGTATTCGTGCGGGTGCTGTAGCAGATACGCAGTATTTT. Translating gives CASIRAGAVADTQYF.

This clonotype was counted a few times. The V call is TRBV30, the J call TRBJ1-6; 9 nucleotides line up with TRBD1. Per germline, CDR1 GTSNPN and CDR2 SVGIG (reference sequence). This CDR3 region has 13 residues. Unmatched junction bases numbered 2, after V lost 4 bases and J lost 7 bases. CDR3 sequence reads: CAWNGQGNSPLHF. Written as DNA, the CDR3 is TGTGCCTGGAACGGACAGGGGAATTCACCCCTCCACTTT. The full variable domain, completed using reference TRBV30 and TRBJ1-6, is SQTIHQWPATLVQPVGSPLSLECTVEGTSNPNLYWYRQAAGRGLQLLFYSVGIGQISSEVPQNLSASRPQDRQFILSSKKLLLSDSGFYLCAWNGQGNSPLHFGNGTRLTVT.

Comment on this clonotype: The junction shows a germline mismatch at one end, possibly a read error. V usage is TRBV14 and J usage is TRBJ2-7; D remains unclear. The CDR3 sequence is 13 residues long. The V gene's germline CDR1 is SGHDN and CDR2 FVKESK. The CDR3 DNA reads TGTGCCTGCAGCCAAGATCTAGGATCCGAGCAGTACTTC. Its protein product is CACSQDLGSEQYF.

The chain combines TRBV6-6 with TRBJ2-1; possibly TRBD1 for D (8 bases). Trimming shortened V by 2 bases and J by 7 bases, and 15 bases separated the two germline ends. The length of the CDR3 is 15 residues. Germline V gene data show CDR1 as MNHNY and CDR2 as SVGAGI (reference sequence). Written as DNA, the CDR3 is TGTGCCAGCAGTTACACAGGGGGGGGGCGGAATGAGCAGTTCTTC. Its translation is CASSYTGGGRNEQFF.

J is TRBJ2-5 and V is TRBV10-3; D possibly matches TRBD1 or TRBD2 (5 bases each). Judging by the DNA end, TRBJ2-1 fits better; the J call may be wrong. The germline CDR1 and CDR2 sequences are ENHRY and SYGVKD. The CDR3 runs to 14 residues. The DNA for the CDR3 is TGTGCCATCAGGCCCGGGACGGACGGGAATGAGCAGTTCTTC. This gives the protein CAIRPGTDGNEQFF.

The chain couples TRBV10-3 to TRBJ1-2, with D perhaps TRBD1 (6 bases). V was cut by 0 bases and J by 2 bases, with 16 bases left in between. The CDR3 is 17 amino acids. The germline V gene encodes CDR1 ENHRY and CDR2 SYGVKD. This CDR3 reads CAISESMTAQGNYGYTF. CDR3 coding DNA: TGTGCCATCAGTGAGTCGATGACGGCCCAGGGGAACTATGGCTACACCTTC.

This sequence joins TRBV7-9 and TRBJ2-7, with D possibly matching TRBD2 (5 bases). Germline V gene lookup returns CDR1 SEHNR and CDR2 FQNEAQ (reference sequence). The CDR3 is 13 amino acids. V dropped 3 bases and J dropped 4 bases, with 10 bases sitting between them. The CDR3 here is CASSFEGGYEQYF. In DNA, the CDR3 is TGTGCCAGCAGCTTTGAGGGCGGGTACGAGCAGTACTTC.

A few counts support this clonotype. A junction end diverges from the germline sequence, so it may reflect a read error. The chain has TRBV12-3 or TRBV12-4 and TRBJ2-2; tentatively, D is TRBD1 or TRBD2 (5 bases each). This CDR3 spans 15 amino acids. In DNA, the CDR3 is TGTGCCAGCAGTATAGACAGACCGAACACCGGGGACCTGTTTTTT. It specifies CASSIDRPNTGDLFF.

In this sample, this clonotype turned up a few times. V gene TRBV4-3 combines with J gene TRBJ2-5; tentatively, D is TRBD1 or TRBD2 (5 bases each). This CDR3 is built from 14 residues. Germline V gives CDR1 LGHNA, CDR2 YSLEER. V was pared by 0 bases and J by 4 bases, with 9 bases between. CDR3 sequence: CASSQDLGTETQYF. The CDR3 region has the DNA TGCGCCAGCAGCCAAGATCTCGGGACAGAGACCCAGTACTTC.

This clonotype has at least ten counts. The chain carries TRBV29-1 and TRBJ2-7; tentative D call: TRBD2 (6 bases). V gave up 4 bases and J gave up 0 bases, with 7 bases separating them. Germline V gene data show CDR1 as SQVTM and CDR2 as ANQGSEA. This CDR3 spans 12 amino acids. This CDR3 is CSVASASYEQYF. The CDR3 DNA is TGCAGCGTTGCTAGCGCCTCCTACGAGCAGTACTTC.

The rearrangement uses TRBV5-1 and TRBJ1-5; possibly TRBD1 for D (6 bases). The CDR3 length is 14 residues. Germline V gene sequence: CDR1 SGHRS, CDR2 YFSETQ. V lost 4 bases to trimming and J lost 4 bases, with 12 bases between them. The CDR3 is CASSLGTLNQPQHF. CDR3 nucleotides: TGCGCCAGCAGCCTAGGGACATTGAATCAGCCCCAGCATTTT.

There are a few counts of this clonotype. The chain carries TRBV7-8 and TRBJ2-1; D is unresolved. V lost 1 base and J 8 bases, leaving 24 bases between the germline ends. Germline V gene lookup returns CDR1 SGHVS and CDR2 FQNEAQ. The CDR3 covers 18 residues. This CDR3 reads CASSLDSRTLPVVDEQFF. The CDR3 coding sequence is TGTGCCAGCAGCTTAGATTCTAGGACCCTCCCCGTTGTCGATGAGCAGTTCTTC.

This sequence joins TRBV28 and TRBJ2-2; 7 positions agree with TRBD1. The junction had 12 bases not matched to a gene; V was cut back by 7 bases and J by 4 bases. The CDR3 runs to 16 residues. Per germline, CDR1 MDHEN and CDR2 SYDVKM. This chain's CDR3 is CASTSSGQLLTGELFF. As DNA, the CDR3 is TGTGCCAGCACCTCCTCGGGACAGCTGCTCACCGGGGAGCTGTTTTTT.

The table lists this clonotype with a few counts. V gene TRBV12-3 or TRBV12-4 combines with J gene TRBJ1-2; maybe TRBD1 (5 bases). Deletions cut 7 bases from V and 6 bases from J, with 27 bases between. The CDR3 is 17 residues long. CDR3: CASTLSLPSWGLNGYTF. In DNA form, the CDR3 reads TGTGCCAGCACCCTTTCCTTGCCTTCCTGGGGCCTCAATGGCTACACCTTC.